Below are 26 T cell receptor beta chains sequenced from a single sample in a study of CD8 T cells in ankylosing spondylitis. MiXCR was run by TCRdb on the 5' RACE reads, yielding one entry per CDR3 protein. The repertoire holds under 130,000 distinct CDR3 sequences, with less than 25% as singletons. Sequenced sample: synovial fluid, either unsorted or a sorted T cell fraction (not recorded which). The receptors originated from a male donor with ankylosing spondylitis.

This clonotype was detected a few times. V usage is TRBV11-2 and J usage is TRBJ1-1; weak D call: TRBD1 (5 bases). The V end lost 4 bases, the J end lost 4 bases, and 10 bases lay between the germline ends. This CDR3 has 13 amino acids. The germline CDR1 and CDR2 sequences are SGHAT and FQNNGV. The CDR3 here is CASSYGGSTEAFF. The CDR3 DNA is TGTGCCAGCAGCTATGGGGGGAGCACTGAAGCTTTCTTT.

This clonotype was seen more than once but under ten times. The chain recombines TRBV11-2 with TRBJ2-1; D remains unclear. Germline V gene lookup returns CDR1 SGHAT and CDR2 FQNNGV. V was shortened by 0 bases and J by 9 bases, with 9 bases between the two germline ends. The CDR3 runs 13 residues. The CDR3 sequence: CASSLEGGPEQFF. DNA for the CDR3: TGTGCCAGCAGCTTAGAGGGCGGACCTGAGCAGTTCTTC.

This clonotype was found a few times. This sequence joins TRBV6-2 or TRBV6-3 and TRBJ1-1, with 10 bases matching TRBD1. The V and J ends lost 4 bases and 4 bases, in that order; junction bases with no gene match: 9. Germline CDR1 reads MNHEY; CDR2 reads SVGEGT. This CDR3 has 16 residues. The CDR3: CASSSRTGGVVTEAFF. The CDR3, as DNA: TGTGCCAGCAGTTCGAGGACAGGGGGGGTTGTCACTGAAGCTTTCTTT.

The chain has TRBV3-1 and TRBJ2-1, with 13 bases fitting TRBD2. CDR1 and CDR2 from the germline V gene are LGHDT and YNNKEL (reference sequence). V lost 3 bases and J lost 7; bases outside the gene matches: 3. The CDR3 is made up of 15 amino acids. The CDR3 sequence is CASSQGLAGFNEQFF. The CDR3 nucleotides are TGTGCCAGCAGCCAGGGACTAGCGGGGTTTAATGAGCAGTTCTTC.

This chain connects TRBV7-2 to TRBJ2-3; D possibly corresponds to TRBD2 (6 bases). CDR1 is SGHTA and CDR2 is FQGNSA in the germline V gene. V lost 2 bases to trimming and J lost 0 bases, with 15 bases between them. The CDR3 covers 17 residues. The CDR3, as DNA: TGTGCCAGCAGCTTAACCAGTAGCGGTTCAAGCACAGATACGCAGTATTTT. It is translated as CASSLTSSGSSTDTQYF.

The table lists this clonotype with a few counts. CDR3 coding DNA: TGTGCCAGCAGCTTAGCAGCGGAAAACTACGGGGAGCTGTTTTTT. Translation gives CASSLAAENYGELFF. V gene TRBV7-8 combines with J gene TRBJ2-2; tentatively, D is TRBD2 (5 bases). The CDR3 consists of 15 residues. Germline lookup yields CDR1 SGHVS and CDR2 FQNEAQ. Trimming cost V 0 bases and J 7 bases, with 12 bases left between them. Full variable domain (remainder filled in from reference TRBV7-8 and TRBJ2-2): GAGVSQSPRYKVAKRGQDVALRCDPISGHVSLFWYQQALGQGPEFLTYFQNEAQLDKSGLPSDRFFAERPEGSVSTLKIQRTQQEDSAVYLCASSLAAENYGELFFGEGSRLTVL.

The chain recombines TRBV6-6 with TRBJ1-2; D gene uncertain. CDR1 MNHNY and CDR2 SVGAGI come from the germline V gene (reference sequence). The CDR3 covers 11 residues. Trimming stripped 6 bases from V and 2 bases from J, with 4 bases between. The CDR3 sequence is CASSGNYGYTF. The CDR3 DNA is TGTGCCAGCAGCGGAAACTATGGCTACACCTTC.

This clonotype showed up just a few times. The chain combines TRBV29-1 with TRBJ1-2; D not certain. The length of the CDR3 is 13 residues. Per germline, CDR1 SQVTM and CDR2 ANQGSEA. With 3 bases removed from V and 5 bases from J, the gap between germline ends came to 13 bases. The CDR3 reads CSVEGGENYGYTF. The DNA of the CDR3 is TGCAGCGTTGAGGGTGGCGAGAATTATGGCTACACCTTC.

This clonotype was counted between two and nine times. The chain carries TRBV28 and TRBJ1-1; possible D gene TRBD1, 6 bases. V lost 4 bases and J lost 6, with 18 bases in between. Germline values: CDR1 MDHEN, CDR2 SYDVKM. The CDR3 covers 15 residues. The CDR3 sequence is CASSSPGAPKAEAFF. The CDR3 DNA reads TGTGCCAGCAGTTCTCCAGGGGCCCCGAAGGCTGAAGCTTTCTTT.

This chain links TRBV12-3 or TRBV12-4 with TRBJ2-2; TRBD2 matches 10 bases. The CDR3 runs to 15 residues. The V gene end was trimmed by 5 bases and the J gene end by 4 bases; junction bases not matched to a gene: 4. The CDR3 nucleotides read TGTGCCAGCAGTCCCGGACTAGCGGTCACCGGGGAGCTGTTTTTT. It translates to CASSPGLAVTGELFF.

This clonotype was counted a few times. The V gene is TRBV18, the J gene TRBJ2-2; D uncertain. The V gene lost 1 base and the J gene lost 2 bases, with 8 bases spanning the gap. The CDR3 length is 15 residues. Looked up from germline, CDR1 is KGHSH and CDR2 is LQKENI. The CDR3 coding sequence is TGTGCCAGCTCACCACGAACTCCCAACACCGGGGAGCTGTTTTTT. Translated: CASSPRTPNTGELFF.

This clonotype has more than one count but fewer than ten. The J gene is TRBJ1-1, the V gene TRBV6-1; no clear D gene. CDR1 is MNHNS and CDR2 is SASEGT in the germline V gene. The CDR3 spans 13 residues. Between the trimmed V and J ends, which lost 8 bases and 9 bases, there was a span of 19 bases. In nucleotides, the CDR3 is TGTGCCAGCTTCGACGGGTCGAACCTAAAAGCTTTCTTT. This gives the protein CASFDGSNLKAFF.

The chain uses TRBV3-1 and TRBJ2-2; TRBD2 agrees at 9 bases. The CDR3 has 17 residues. V was pared by 5 bases and J by 14 bases, with 21 bases of the junction left unmatched. Germline loops: CDR1 LGHDT, CDR2 YNNKEL (reference sequence). CDR3 protein: CASSNTGTSKVVDGLFF. For the CDR3, the DNA is TGTGCCAGCAGCAACACCGGGACTAGCAAAGTGGTGGATGGCCTGTTTTTT. Full variable domain (remainder filled in from reference TRBV3-1 and TRBJ2-2): DTAVSQTPKYLVTQMGNDKSIKCEQNLGHDTMYWYKQDSKKFLKIMFSYNNKELIINETVPNRFSPKSPDKAHLNLHINSLELGDSAVYFCASSNTGTSKVVDGLFFGEGSRLTVL.

The sample holds a few counts of this clonotype. This chain connects TRBV9 to TRBJ1-1; D gene unclear. Trimming took 6 bases from V and 5 from J, leaving 11 bases between them. The CDR3 consists of 12 residues. Germline V CDR1 and CDR2: SGDLS, YYNGEE. This chain's CDR3 is CASTPGGTEAFF. CDR3 DNA sequence: TGTGCCAGCACCCCGGGAGGGACTGAAGCTTTCTTT.

The chain couples TRBV3-1 to TRBJ2-1; the D is unclear. The V gene's germline CDR1 is LGHDT and CDR2 YNNKEL (reference sequence). V was shortened by 3 bases and J by 2 bases, with 11 bases between the two germline ends. The CDR3 is 15 residues long. CDR3 sequence: CASSQARLPYNEQFF. CDR3 DNA: TGTGCCAGCAGCCAGGCTAGACTTCCCTACAATGAGCAGTTCTTC.

The CDR3 region has the DNA TGTGCCATCAAGGGGACAGGGTCCTACGAGCAGTACTTC. Translation gives CAIKGTGSYEQYF. The chain recombines TRBV10-3 with TRBJ2-7; 9 bases are shared with TRBD1. Germline V gene lookup returns CDR1 ENHRY and CDR2 SYGVKD. This CDR3 is 13 amino acids long. Trimming at V came to 7 bases and at J to 1 base, leaving 2 bases not matched to a gene.

V usage is TRBV5-1 and J usage is TRBJ1-3, with TRBD1 matching 9 bases. With 3 bases clipped from V and 8 bases from J, the junction kept 27 bases outside the gene matches. Looked up from germline, CDR1 is SGHRS and CDR2 is YFSETQ. This CDR3 is 21 amino acids long. This CDR3 reads CASSSTGWDRETGVNPDTIYF. CDR3 DNA: TGCGCCAGCAGCTCGACGGGATGGGACAGGGAAACGGGAGTGAATCCGGACACCATATATTTT.

In this sample, this clonotype turned up a few times. The chain employs TRBV5-1 and TRBJ2-7; TRBD1 matches 8 bases. CDR3 length: 14 residues. CDR1 and CDR2 from the germline V gene are SGHRS and YFSETQ. Trimming took 1 base from V and 4 from J; bases not matched to a gene: 4. CDR3 DNA sequence: TGCGCCAGCAGCTTGAGGGACAGGTTTTACGAGCAGTACGTC. It is translated as CASSLRDRFYEQYV.

The V gene is TRBV28, the J gene TRBJ2-3; TRBD1 aligns across 8 bases. The CDR3 is 14 amino acids. J was trimmed by 6 bases and V by 5 bases; bases with no gene match: 7. Germline CDR1 is MDHEN and CDR2 is SYDVKM. The CDR3 sequence: CASSPLDRDDTQYF. The CDR3 DNA sequence: TGTGCCAGCAGTCCCTTGGACAGGGATGATACGCAGTATTTT. The full variable domain, rest sourced from reference TRBV28 and TRBJ2-3, is DVKVTQSSRYLVKRTGEKVFLECVQDMDHENMFWYRQDPGLGLRLIYFSYDVKMKEKGDIPEGYSVSREKKERFSLILESASTNQTSMYLCASSPLDRDDTQYFGPGTRLTVL.

The CDR3 region has the DNA TGCAGTCCTCATCGAGACTGGCACAGCTCCTACAATGAGCAGTTCTTC. Translation gives CSPHRDWHSSYNEQFF. This chain connects TRBV20-1 to TRBJ2-1; D is uncertain. V was trimmed by 8 bases and J by 0 bases, leaving 20 bases between them. The CDR3 runs 16 residues. CDR1 is DFQATT, CDR2 SNEGSKA, per germline (reference sequence).

The chain combines TRBV5-6 with TRBJ2-2, with D possibly being TRBD2 (7 bases). V dropped 4 bases and J dropped 3 bases, with 13 bases sitting between them. This CDR3 is 15 amino acids long. Germline loops: CDR1 SGHDT, CDR2 YYEEEE. As DNA, the CDR3 is TGTGCCAGCAGCCCCCTGGGGGGGCACACCGGGGAGCTGTTTTTT. This translates into CASSPLGGHTGELFF. Full variable domain (missing parts from reference TRBV5-6 and TRBJ2-2): DAGVTQSPTHLIKTRGQQVTLRCSPKSGHDTVSWYQQALGQGPQFIFQYYEEEERQRGNFPDRFSGHQFPNYSSELNVNALLLGDSALYLCASSPLGGHTGELFFGEGSRLTVL.

The rearrangement links TRBV18 to TRBJ2-3; the D is unclear. V lost 3 bases and J 2 bases, leaving 6 bases between the germline ends. The CDR3 is 13 amino acids. Germline CDR1 reads KGHSH; CDR2 reads LQKENI. The chain's CDR3 is CASSPAVTDTQYF. CDR3 DNA sequence: TGTGCCAGCTCACCGGCAGTCACAGATACGCAGTATTTT.

The rearrangement joins TRBV7-6 to TRBJ1-1, with 10 bases identical to TRBD1. This CDR3 is 16 amino acids long. The germline V gene has CDR1 SGHVS and CDR2 FNYEAQ. Losses at the gene ends were 5 bases for V and 2 bases for J; bases not matched to a gene: 8. Here the CDR3 reads CASSAGQGEFNTEAFF. In nucleotides, the CDR3 is TGTGCCAGCAGCGCTGGACAGGGGGAATTTAACACTGAAGCTTTCTTT.

The chain combines TRBV6-1 with TRBJ2-7; D gene uncertain. This CDR3 is 12 amino acids long. Between the trimmed V and J ends, which lost 4 bases and 5 bases, there was a span of 9 bases. CDR1 is MNHNS, CDR2 SASEGT, per germline. The CDR3, as DNA: TGTGCCAGCAGTGGCAATTCTGACGAGCAGTACTTC. It codes for CASSGNSDEQYF.

This clonotype was seen a handful of times. The gene calls are TRBV20-1 and TRBJ1-4, with D hard to call. This CDR3 is 13 amino acids long. V was trimmed by 3 bases and J by 6 bases, leaving 11 bases between them. Per the germline V gene, CDR1 is DFQATT and CDR2 is SNEGSKA (reference sequence). This CDR3 reads CSASLSADEKLFF. The CDR3 bases are TGCAGTGCTAGTTTGTCTGCGGATGAAAAACTGTTTTTT.

The chain uses TRBV3-1 and TRBJ1-5; no clear D gene. The V end was cut by 1 base, the J end by 4 bases, with 8 bases between. CDR3 size: 14 residues. Germline-derived CDR1 and CDR2 are LGHDT and YNNKEL (reference sequence). The CDR3 nucleotides are TGTGCCAGCAGCCAAGGAAACGGAAATCAGCCCCAGCATTTT. It is translated as CASSQGNGNQPQHF.